This entry describes one TCR beta chain. The PCR was carried out with 60 Vbeta primers and 13 Jbeta primers. Assay used: immunoSEQ multiplex PCR; TCRdb lists only in-frame clones, some missing. The table includes 90,000 to 130,000 clones, about 70% detected once. This record belongs to a study of cytomegalovirus exposure and HLA in healthy donors. Though probably carrying unrecorded immune exposures, donors were nominally healthy at sampling. CDR1 and CDR2 (germline): MNHEY, SMNVEV (reference sequence). This CDR3 is built from 17 residues. The trim removed 5 bases at V and 7 bases at J, leaving 14 bases unmatched.

V and J are TRBV27 and TRBJ2-1, with 10 bases fitting TRBD1. This receptor was obtained from a man aged 30 to 39 in good health and CMV-seropositive. Sequencing was carried out using PBMCs. CDR3 loop: CASSPLPGTGDRNEQFF. The CDR3 nucleotides read TGTGCCAGCAGTCCCCTCCCCGGGACAGGGGATAGGAATGAGCAGTTCTTC.